The next 2 T cell receptor beta chains were all read from a single sample in a study of shared clonotypes between healthy human individuals. Produced via immunoSEQ multiplex PCR; TCRdb's table is partial and in-frame only. The profile shows around 700,000 clones, about 74% of them singletons. Sample: memory CD4+ T cells sorted from blood. The subset was: CD45RA-negative fraction. These receptors all come from a woman between 25 and 40 years old in good health.

This clone was seen a handful of times. This chain connects TRBV11-3 to TRBJ1-1; a possible D gene is TRBD1 (6 bases). The CDR3 loop spans 16 amino acids. The germline gives CDR1 SGHNT, CDR2 YENEEA. The V end lost 3 bases, the J end lost 1 base, and 15 bases lay between the germline ends. For the CDR3, the DNA is TGTGCCAGCAGCTTGAGGGCCGCGGGACAGAACACTGAAGCTTTCTTT. Protein: CASSLRAAGQNTEAFF.

The CDR3 nucleotides are TGTGCCAGCAGGAACAGTTTGCCGGGGGGTAATCAGCCCCAGCATTTT. It specifies CASRNSLPGGNQPQHF. The chain links TRBV2 to TRBJ1-5; a weak D match, TRBD1 (5 bases). This CDR3 is built from 16 residues. Trimming left V 6 bases short and J 4 bases short, with 19 bases between. Germline V gives CDR1 SNHLY, CDR2 FYNNEI.